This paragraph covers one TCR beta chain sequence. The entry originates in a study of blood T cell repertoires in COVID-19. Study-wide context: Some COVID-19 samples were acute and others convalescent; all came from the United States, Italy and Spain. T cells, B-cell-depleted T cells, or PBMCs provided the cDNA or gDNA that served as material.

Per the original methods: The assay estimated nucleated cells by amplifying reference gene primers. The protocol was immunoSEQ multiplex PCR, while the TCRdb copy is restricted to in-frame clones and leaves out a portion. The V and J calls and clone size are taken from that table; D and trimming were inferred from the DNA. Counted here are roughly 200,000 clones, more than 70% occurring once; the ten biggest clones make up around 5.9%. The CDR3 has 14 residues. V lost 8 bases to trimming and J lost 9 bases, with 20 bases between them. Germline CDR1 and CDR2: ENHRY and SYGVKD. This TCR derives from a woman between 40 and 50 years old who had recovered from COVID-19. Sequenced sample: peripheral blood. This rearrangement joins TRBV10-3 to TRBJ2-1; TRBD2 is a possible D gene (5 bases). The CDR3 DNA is TGTGCCATCGCAAGGGATTCTCTTGGGAGTGAGCAGTTCTTC. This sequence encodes CAIARDSLGSEQFF.